The 27 T cell receptor beta chains presented below share a single source sample, sequenced in a study of T cells expressing NK-cell markers. TCRdb reanalyzed the 5' RACE reads, giving one entry per CDR3 protein sequence and no DNA. In total, the table holds more than 400,000 distinct CDR3 sequences. The source material was blood T cells: a sorted CD56 or NKG2C T cell subset, CD4+ or CD8+ T cells, or bulk PBMC T cells (not recorded which). These receptors were collected from a woman between 18 and 69 years old in good health.

The rearrangement links TRBV7-9 to TRBJ2-5; the TCRdb call, TRBD2, lacks DNA for checking. Germline loops: CDR1 SEHNR, CDR2 FQNEAQ (reference sequence). The CDR3 length is 16 residues. CDR3: CASSLGMAGGQETQYF.

The chain has TRBV5-1 and TRBJ1-6. The CDR3 runs to 13 residues. Germline-derived CDR1 and CDR2 are SGHRS and YFSETQ. CDR3 sequence reads: CASSFEGNSPLHF.

V usage is TRBV4-1 and J usage is TRBJ1-1; TCRdb proposes TRBD1, but this gene call is untestable without DNA. Germline V gene lookup returns CDR1 MGHRA and CDR2 YSYEKL. The CDR3 sequence is 16 residues long. CDR3 region: CASRPPGSRGNTEAFF.

This chain connects TRBV20-1 to TRBJ2-7. This CDR3 has 12 amino acids. CDR1 and CDR2 from the germline V gene are DFQATT and SNEGSKA (reference sequence). CDR3 loop: CSDRGLPYEQYF.

The rearrangement joins TRBV28 to TRBJ2-3; lacking DNA, the TRBD2 call made by TCRdb goes unchecked. The CDR3 is 16 residues long. The germline CDR1 and CDR2 sequences are MDHEN and SYDVKM. The CDR3 sequence is CASSFLAGGGTDTQYF. The entire variable domain, with the rest obtained from reference TRBV28 and TRBJ2-3, is as follows: DVKVTQSSRYLVKRTGEKVFLECVQDMDHENMFWYRQDPGLGLRLIYFSYDVKMKEKGDIPEGYSVSREKKERFSLILESASTNQTSMYLCASSFLAGGGTDTQYFGPGTRLTVL.

The CDR3 protein is CASSIEGRSLYEQYF. The chain employs TRBV19 and TRBJ2-7. This CDR3 is 15 amino acids long. CDR1 is LNHDA, CDR2 SQIVND, per germline (reference sequence).

This chain connects TRBV5-4 to TRBJ2-3; as DNA is missing, the TRBD1 call by TCRdb cannot be tested. The CDR3 has 15 residues. Germline CDR1 reads SGHNT; CDR2 reads YYREEE (reference sequence). The CDR3 spells CASSLGPGLGDTQYF.

The chain combines TRBV12-3 or TRBV12-4 with TRBJ2-7. The CDR3 has 14 residues. The CDR3 sequence is CASSFFRLHYEQYF.

This rearrangement joins TRBV3-1 to TRBJ2-4. The CDR3 runs 13 residues. Germline CDR1 reads LGHDT; CDR2 reads YNNKEL (reference sequence). The CDR3 is CASSQLTKNIQYF. The full variable domain, rest sourced from reference TRBV3-1 and TRBJ2-4, is DTAVSQTPKYLVTQMGNDKSIKCEQNLGHDTMYWYKQDSKKFLKIMFSYNNKELIINETVPNRFSPKSPDKAHLNLHINSLELGDSAVYFCASSQLTKNIQYFGAGTRLSVL.

The V gene is TRBV23-1, the J gene TRBJ2-4; TCRdb calls TRBD1, which cannot be checked without DNA. TRBV23-1 counts as an open reading frame of uncertain function. CDR3 length: 12 residues. The CDR3 region is CASRIGGNIQYF.

J is TRBJ2-1 and V is TRBV2; TCRdb returns TRBD2, unconfirmable since there is no DNA. This CDR3 has 16 residues. Per germline, CDR1 SNHLY and CDR2 FYNNEI. The chain's CDR3 is CASSAGLAAAYNEQFF.

The rearrangement uses TRBV24-1 and TRBJ2-3. The CDR3 runs to 15 residues. Germline V gene lookup returns CDR1 KGHDR and CDR2 SFDVKD. The CDR3 is CATSEITASTDTQYF.

The chain combines TRBV11-2 with TRBJ2-1; the TCRdb call, TRBD1, lacks DNA for checking. The CDR3 covers 14 residues. Germline CDR1 SGHAT, CDR2 FQNNGV. The CDR3 sequence: CASSFEGVYNEQFF. Looking up the rest from reference TRBV11-2 and TRBJ2-1 gives the full variable domain: EAGVAQSPRYKIIEKRQSVAFWCNPISGHATLYWYQQILGQGPKLLIQFQNNGVVDDSQLPKDRFSAERLKGVDSTLKIQPAKLEDSAVYLCASSFEGVYNEQFFGPGTRLTVL.

The chain is built from TRBV7-2 and TRBJ1-1. The CDR3 is made up of 14 amino acids. Germline loops: CDR1 SGHTA, CDR2 FQGNSA. CDR3 amino acids: CASSLRVGNTEAFF.

The chain carries TRBV20-1 and TRBJ1-5. Germline CDR1 reads DFQATT; CDR2 reads SNEGSKA (reference sequence). The CDR3 contains 16 residues. The CDR3 sequence: CSALNLQTPRDQPQHF.

The chain has TRBV12-3 or TRBV12-4 and TRBJ2-1; the D call of TRBD2 rests on TCRdb alone, since no DNA is present to check it. This CDR3 contains 16 residues. The CDR3 sequence: CASRRRGGTTYNEQFF.

The CDR3 loop is CSARDWRVSYNEQFF. The V call is TRBV20-1, the J call TRBJ2-1; the D gene TCRdb calls, TRBD2, cannot be checked with no DNA. Germline values: CDR1 DFQATT, CDR2 SNEGSKA (reference sequence). The CDR3 contains 15 residues.

The rearrangement joins TRBV30 to TRBJ2-3; TCRdb returns TRBD1, unconfirmable since there is no DNA. Germline loops: CDR1 GTSNPN, CDR2 SVGIG (reference sequence). This CDR3 contains 19 residues. This chain's CDR3 is CAWSGGGGRGSGATDTQYF.

This rearrangement joins TRBV12-3 or TRBV12-4 to TRBJ1-2. CDR3 length: 14 residues. This CDR3 reads CASSPLRPNYGYTF.

This chain joins TRBV15 and TRBJ2-2; the D gene TCRdb calls, TRBD1, cannot be checked with no DNA. Germline V lookup: CDR1 LNHNV, CDR2 YYDKDF (reference sequence). The CDR3 is made up of 14 amino acids. The CDR3: CATRAGVNTGELFF. The full variable domain, rest sourced from reference TRBV15 and TRBJ2-2, is DAMVIQNPRYQVTQFGKPVTLSCSQTLNHNVMYWYQQKSSQAPKLLFHYYDKDFNNEADTPDNFQSRRPNTSFCFLDIRSPGLGDTAMYLCATRAGVNTGELFFGEGSRLTVL.

The chain recombines TRBV20-1 with TRBJ2-3; TCRdb's D call of TRBD2 is untestable without DNA. The CDR3 covers 15 residues. The germline V gene has CDR1 DFQATT and CDR2 SNEGSKA (reference sequence). CDR3 amino acids: CSARVASGLTDTQYF.

The V and J genes are TRBV7-9 and TRBJ1-2; the TCRdb call, TRBD1, lacks DNA for checking. Looked up from germline, CDR1 is SEHNR and CDR2 is FQNEAQ (reference sequence). The CDR3 has 17 amino acids. The CDR3 protein is CASSLGYPKQDPYGYTF.

The chain joins TRBV24-1 to TRBJ1-2. CDR1 and CDR2 from the germline V gene are KGHDR and SFDVKD. This CDR3 is built from 12 residues. CDR3 sequence: CATSDLGGTAYF.

The V gene is TRBV7-2, the J gene TRBJ2-5; there is no DNA to check the TCRdb D call of TRBD1. Germline values: CDR1 SGHTA, CDR2 FQGNSA. The CDR3 totals 13 residues. The CDR3 sequence is CASSSGILETQYF.

The rearrangement links TRBV6-5 to TRBJ1-2; TCRdb calls TRBD1, which cannot be checked without DNA. Germline lookup yields CDR1 MNHEY and CDR2 SVGAGI. The CDR3 is 18 residues long. The CDR3 spells CASSYLRRPGQNNYGYTF.

This chain uses TRBV7-3 with TRBJ2-2; TCRdb selects TRBD1, and the lack of DNA leaves this call unchecked. Germline V gene sequence: CDR1 SGHTA, CDR2 FQGTGA. The CDR3 contains 14 residues. The CDR3 protein is CASSPNRVTGELFF. The full variable domain, with the rest looked up from reference TRBV7-3 and TRBJ2-2, is GAGVSQTPSNKVTEKGKYVELRCDPISGHTALYWYRQSLGQGPEFLIYFQGTGAADDSGLPNDRFFAVRPEGSVSTLKIQRTERGDSAVYLCASSPNRVTGELFFGEGSRLTVL.

The J gene is TRBJ2-7, the V gene TRBV7-9. The CDR3 covers 15 residues. Germline CDR1 reads SEHNR; CDR2 reads FQNEAQ (reference sequence). CDR3 sequence: CASSPMDRAPYEQYF.